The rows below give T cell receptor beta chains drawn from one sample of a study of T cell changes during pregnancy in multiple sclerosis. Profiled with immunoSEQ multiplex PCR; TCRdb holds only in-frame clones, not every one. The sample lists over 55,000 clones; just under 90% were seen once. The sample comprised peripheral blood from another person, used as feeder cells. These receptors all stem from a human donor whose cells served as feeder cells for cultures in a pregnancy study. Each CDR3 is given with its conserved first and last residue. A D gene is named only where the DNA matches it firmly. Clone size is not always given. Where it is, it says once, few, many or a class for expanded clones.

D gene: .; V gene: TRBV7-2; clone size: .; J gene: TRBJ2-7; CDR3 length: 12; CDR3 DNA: TGTGCCAGCAGCCCGGACCTCTACGAGCAGTACTTC; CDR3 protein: CASSPDLYEQYF
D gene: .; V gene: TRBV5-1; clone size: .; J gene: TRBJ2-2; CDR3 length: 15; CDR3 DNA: TGCGCCAGCAGCTTGGCGCAGGGAAGCACCGGGGAGCTGTTTTTT; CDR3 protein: CASSLAQGSTGELFF
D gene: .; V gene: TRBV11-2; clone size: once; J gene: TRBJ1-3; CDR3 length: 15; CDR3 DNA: TGTGCCAGCAGCTCAACGTGGGGCATGGGAAACACCATATATTTT; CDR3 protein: CASSSTWGMGNTIYF
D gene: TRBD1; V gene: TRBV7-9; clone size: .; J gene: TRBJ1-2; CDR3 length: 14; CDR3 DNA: TGTGCCAGCAGCCACCCAGGGGGGAGGGATGGCTACACCTTC; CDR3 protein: CASSHPGGRDGYTF
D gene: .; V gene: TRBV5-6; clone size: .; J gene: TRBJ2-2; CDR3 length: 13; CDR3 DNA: TGTGCCAGCAGCATAACGGCCACCGGGGAGCTGTTTTTT; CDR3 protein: CASSITATGELFF
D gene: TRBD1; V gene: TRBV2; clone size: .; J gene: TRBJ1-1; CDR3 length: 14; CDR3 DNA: TGTGCCAGCAGTGCCGGGACAGGGGGCACTGAAGCTTTCTTT; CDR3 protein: CASSAGTGGTEAFF
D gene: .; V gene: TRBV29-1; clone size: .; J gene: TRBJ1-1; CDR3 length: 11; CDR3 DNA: TGCAGCGTTGAAACACAGGTAAAAGCTTTCTTT; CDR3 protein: CSVETQVKAFF
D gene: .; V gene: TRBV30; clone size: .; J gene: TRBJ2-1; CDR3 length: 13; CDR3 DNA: TGTGCCTGGAGTGTACTAAGCGGATTGGGTCAGTTCTTC; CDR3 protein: CAWSVLSGLGQFF
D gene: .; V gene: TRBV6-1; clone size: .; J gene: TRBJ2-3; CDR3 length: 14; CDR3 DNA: TGTGCCAGCACGGACACGAGGGGGGCAGATACGCAGTATTTT; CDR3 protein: CASTDTRGADTQYF
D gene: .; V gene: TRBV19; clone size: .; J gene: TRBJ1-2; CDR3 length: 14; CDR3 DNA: TGTGCCAGTAGTATAGCTTGGCAGGCCTATGGCTACACCTTC; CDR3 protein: CASSIAWQAYGYTF
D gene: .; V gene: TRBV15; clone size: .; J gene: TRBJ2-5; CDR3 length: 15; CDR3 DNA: TGTGCCACCAGCAGAGCCACAAGGTACCAAGAGACCCAGTACTTC; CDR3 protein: CATSRATRYQETQYF
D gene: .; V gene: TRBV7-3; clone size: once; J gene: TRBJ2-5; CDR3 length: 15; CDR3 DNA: TGTGCCAGCAGCCAAATCGGGGGAACCCAAGAGACCCAGTACTTC; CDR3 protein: CASSQIGGTQETQYF
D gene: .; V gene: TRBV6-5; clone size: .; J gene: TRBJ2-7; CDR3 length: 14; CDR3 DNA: TGTGCCAGCAGAACGACCTCAAGGGGCTACGAGCAGTACTTC; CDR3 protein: CASRTTSRGYEQYF
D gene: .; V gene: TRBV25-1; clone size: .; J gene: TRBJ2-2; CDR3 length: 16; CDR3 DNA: TGTGCCAGCAGTGAATATACAGGGTGGGACACCGGGGAGCTGTTTTTT; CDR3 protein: CASSEYTGWDTGELFF
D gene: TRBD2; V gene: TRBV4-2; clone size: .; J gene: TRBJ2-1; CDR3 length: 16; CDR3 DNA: TGTGCCAGCAGCCAAGGTGGGACTAGTTTCTACAATGAGCAGTTCTTC; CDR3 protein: CASSQGGTSFYNEQFF
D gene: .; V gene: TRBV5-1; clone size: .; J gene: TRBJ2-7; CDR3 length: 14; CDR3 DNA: TGCGCCAGCCGTTGGGGGACCGAGGCCTACGAGCAGTACTTC; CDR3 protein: CASRWGTEAYEQYF
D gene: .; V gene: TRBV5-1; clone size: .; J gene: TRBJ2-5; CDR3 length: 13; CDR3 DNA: TGCGCCAGCAGCTTGTTCAGTGAAGAGACCCAGTACTTC; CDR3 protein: CASSLFSEETQYF
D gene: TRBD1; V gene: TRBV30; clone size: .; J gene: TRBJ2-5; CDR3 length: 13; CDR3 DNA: TGTGCCTGGAGTTTGACAGGGGTGGAGACCCAGTACTTC; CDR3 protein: CAWSLTGVETQYF
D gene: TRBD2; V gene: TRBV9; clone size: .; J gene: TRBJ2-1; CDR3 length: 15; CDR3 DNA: TGTGCCAGCAGCACTAGCGGGGGGGCTTTGAATGAGCAGTTCTTC; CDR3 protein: CASSTSGGALNEQFF
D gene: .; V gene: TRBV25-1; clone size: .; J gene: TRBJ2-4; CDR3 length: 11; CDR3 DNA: TGTGCCAGCCAGAACGGGGACATTCAGTACTTC; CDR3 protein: CASQNGDIQYF
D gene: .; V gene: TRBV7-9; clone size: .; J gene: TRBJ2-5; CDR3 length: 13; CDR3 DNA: TGTGCCAGCAGCTTAGGGGCACAAGAGACCCAGTACTTC; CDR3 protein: CASSLGAQETQYF
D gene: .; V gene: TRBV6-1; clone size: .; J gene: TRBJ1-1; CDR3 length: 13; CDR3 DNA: TGTGCCAGCAGTGAACAGGCCAACACTGAAGCTTTCTTT; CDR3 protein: CASSEQANTEAFF
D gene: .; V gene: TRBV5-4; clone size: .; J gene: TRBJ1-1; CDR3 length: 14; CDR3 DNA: TGTGCCAGCAGCTTGGCGTCGGGGAGAGCTGAAGCTTTCTTT; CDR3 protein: CASSLASGRAEAFF
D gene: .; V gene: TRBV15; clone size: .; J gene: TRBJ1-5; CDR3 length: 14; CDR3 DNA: TGTGCCACCAGCAGATTCGGAGGCGGGGGGCCCCAGCATTTT; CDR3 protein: CATSRFGGGGPQHF
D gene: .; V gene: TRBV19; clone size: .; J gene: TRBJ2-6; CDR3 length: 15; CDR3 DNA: TGTGCCAGTAGTCCCTTGGGAACTGGGGCCAACGTCCTGACTTTC; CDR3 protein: CASSPLGTGANVLTF
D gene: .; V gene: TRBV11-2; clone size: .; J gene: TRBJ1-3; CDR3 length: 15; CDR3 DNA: TGTGCCAGCAGCTTAGACGGCCACTCTGGAAACACCATATATTTT; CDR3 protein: CASSLDGHSGNTIYF
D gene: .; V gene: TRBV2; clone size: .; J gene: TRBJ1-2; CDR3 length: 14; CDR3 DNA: TGTGCCAGCAGCATGGACGGAGCTAACTATGGCTACACCTTC; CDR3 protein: CASSMDGANYGYTF
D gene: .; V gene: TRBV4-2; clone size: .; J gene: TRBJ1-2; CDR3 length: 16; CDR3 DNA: TGTGCCAGCACCCAAAACACCCGCGGGCTAAACTATGGCTACACCTTC; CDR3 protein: CASTQNTRGLNYGYTF
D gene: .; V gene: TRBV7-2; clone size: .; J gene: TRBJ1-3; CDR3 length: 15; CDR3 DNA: TGTGCCAGCAGCTTAGCGGGCCCGTCTGGAAACACCATATATTTT; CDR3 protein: CASSLAGPSGNTIYF
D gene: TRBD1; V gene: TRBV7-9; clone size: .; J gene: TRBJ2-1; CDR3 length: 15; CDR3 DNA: TGTGCCAGCAGCTTAGGGGACAGGGTCTACAATGAGCAGTTCTTC; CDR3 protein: CASSLGDRVYNEQFF
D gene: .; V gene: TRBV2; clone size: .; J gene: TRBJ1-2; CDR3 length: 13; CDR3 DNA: TGTGCCAGCGCCGGGGACCGAAGTGGGGGCTACACCTTC; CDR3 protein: CASAGDRSGGYTF
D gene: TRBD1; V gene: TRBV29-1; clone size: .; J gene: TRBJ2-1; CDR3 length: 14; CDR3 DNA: TGCAGCGTTGAAGAAGGGACAGTATACAATGAGCAGTTCTTC; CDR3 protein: CSVEEGTVYNEQFF
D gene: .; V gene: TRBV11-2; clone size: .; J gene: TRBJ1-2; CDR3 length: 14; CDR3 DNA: TGTGCCAGCAGCTTAGGAACCAGCCTCTATGGCTACACCTTC; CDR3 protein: CASSLGTSLYGYTF
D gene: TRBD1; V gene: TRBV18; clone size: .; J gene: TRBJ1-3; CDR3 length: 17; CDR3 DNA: TGTGCCAGCTCACTACCTAAGGGACAGAGCTCTGGAAACACCATATATTTT; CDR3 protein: CASSLPKGQSSGNTIYF
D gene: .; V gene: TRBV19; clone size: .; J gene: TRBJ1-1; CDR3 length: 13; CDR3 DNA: TGTGCCAGTGGACGGGCCTTGAGTCCTGAAGCTTTCTTT; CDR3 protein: CASGRALSPEAFF
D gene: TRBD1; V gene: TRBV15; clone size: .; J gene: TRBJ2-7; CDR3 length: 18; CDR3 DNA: TGTGCCACCAGCAGAGACCTCCTGACAGGGTCTATAACGTACGAGCAGTACTTC; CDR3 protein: CATSRDLLTGSITYEQYF
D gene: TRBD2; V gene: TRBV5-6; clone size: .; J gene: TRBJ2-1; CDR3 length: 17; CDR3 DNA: TGTGCCAGCAGCACGACAGGGTACCTAGCGGGAGACCATGAGCAGTTCTTC; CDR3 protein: CASSTTGYLAGDHEQFF